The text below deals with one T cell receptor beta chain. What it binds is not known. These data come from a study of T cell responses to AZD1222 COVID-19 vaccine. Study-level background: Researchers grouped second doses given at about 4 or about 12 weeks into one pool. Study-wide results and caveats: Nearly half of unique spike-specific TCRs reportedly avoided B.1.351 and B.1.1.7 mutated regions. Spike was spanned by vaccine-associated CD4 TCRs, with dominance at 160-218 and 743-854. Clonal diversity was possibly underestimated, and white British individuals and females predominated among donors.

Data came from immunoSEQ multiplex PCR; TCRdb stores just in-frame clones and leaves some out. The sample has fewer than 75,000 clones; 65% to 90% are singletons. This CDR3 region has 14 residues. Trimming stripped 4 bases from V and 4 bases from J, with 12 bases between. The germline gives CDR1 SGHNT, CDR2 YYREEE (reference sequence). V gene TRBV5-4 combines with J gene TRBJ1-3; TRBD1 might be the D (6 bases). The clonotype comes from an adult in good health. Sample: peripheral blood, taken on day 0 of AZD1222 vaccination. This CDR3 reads CASSQQGSGNTIYF. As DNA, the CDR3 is TGTGCCAGCAGCCAACAGGGATCAGGAAACACCATATATTTT.